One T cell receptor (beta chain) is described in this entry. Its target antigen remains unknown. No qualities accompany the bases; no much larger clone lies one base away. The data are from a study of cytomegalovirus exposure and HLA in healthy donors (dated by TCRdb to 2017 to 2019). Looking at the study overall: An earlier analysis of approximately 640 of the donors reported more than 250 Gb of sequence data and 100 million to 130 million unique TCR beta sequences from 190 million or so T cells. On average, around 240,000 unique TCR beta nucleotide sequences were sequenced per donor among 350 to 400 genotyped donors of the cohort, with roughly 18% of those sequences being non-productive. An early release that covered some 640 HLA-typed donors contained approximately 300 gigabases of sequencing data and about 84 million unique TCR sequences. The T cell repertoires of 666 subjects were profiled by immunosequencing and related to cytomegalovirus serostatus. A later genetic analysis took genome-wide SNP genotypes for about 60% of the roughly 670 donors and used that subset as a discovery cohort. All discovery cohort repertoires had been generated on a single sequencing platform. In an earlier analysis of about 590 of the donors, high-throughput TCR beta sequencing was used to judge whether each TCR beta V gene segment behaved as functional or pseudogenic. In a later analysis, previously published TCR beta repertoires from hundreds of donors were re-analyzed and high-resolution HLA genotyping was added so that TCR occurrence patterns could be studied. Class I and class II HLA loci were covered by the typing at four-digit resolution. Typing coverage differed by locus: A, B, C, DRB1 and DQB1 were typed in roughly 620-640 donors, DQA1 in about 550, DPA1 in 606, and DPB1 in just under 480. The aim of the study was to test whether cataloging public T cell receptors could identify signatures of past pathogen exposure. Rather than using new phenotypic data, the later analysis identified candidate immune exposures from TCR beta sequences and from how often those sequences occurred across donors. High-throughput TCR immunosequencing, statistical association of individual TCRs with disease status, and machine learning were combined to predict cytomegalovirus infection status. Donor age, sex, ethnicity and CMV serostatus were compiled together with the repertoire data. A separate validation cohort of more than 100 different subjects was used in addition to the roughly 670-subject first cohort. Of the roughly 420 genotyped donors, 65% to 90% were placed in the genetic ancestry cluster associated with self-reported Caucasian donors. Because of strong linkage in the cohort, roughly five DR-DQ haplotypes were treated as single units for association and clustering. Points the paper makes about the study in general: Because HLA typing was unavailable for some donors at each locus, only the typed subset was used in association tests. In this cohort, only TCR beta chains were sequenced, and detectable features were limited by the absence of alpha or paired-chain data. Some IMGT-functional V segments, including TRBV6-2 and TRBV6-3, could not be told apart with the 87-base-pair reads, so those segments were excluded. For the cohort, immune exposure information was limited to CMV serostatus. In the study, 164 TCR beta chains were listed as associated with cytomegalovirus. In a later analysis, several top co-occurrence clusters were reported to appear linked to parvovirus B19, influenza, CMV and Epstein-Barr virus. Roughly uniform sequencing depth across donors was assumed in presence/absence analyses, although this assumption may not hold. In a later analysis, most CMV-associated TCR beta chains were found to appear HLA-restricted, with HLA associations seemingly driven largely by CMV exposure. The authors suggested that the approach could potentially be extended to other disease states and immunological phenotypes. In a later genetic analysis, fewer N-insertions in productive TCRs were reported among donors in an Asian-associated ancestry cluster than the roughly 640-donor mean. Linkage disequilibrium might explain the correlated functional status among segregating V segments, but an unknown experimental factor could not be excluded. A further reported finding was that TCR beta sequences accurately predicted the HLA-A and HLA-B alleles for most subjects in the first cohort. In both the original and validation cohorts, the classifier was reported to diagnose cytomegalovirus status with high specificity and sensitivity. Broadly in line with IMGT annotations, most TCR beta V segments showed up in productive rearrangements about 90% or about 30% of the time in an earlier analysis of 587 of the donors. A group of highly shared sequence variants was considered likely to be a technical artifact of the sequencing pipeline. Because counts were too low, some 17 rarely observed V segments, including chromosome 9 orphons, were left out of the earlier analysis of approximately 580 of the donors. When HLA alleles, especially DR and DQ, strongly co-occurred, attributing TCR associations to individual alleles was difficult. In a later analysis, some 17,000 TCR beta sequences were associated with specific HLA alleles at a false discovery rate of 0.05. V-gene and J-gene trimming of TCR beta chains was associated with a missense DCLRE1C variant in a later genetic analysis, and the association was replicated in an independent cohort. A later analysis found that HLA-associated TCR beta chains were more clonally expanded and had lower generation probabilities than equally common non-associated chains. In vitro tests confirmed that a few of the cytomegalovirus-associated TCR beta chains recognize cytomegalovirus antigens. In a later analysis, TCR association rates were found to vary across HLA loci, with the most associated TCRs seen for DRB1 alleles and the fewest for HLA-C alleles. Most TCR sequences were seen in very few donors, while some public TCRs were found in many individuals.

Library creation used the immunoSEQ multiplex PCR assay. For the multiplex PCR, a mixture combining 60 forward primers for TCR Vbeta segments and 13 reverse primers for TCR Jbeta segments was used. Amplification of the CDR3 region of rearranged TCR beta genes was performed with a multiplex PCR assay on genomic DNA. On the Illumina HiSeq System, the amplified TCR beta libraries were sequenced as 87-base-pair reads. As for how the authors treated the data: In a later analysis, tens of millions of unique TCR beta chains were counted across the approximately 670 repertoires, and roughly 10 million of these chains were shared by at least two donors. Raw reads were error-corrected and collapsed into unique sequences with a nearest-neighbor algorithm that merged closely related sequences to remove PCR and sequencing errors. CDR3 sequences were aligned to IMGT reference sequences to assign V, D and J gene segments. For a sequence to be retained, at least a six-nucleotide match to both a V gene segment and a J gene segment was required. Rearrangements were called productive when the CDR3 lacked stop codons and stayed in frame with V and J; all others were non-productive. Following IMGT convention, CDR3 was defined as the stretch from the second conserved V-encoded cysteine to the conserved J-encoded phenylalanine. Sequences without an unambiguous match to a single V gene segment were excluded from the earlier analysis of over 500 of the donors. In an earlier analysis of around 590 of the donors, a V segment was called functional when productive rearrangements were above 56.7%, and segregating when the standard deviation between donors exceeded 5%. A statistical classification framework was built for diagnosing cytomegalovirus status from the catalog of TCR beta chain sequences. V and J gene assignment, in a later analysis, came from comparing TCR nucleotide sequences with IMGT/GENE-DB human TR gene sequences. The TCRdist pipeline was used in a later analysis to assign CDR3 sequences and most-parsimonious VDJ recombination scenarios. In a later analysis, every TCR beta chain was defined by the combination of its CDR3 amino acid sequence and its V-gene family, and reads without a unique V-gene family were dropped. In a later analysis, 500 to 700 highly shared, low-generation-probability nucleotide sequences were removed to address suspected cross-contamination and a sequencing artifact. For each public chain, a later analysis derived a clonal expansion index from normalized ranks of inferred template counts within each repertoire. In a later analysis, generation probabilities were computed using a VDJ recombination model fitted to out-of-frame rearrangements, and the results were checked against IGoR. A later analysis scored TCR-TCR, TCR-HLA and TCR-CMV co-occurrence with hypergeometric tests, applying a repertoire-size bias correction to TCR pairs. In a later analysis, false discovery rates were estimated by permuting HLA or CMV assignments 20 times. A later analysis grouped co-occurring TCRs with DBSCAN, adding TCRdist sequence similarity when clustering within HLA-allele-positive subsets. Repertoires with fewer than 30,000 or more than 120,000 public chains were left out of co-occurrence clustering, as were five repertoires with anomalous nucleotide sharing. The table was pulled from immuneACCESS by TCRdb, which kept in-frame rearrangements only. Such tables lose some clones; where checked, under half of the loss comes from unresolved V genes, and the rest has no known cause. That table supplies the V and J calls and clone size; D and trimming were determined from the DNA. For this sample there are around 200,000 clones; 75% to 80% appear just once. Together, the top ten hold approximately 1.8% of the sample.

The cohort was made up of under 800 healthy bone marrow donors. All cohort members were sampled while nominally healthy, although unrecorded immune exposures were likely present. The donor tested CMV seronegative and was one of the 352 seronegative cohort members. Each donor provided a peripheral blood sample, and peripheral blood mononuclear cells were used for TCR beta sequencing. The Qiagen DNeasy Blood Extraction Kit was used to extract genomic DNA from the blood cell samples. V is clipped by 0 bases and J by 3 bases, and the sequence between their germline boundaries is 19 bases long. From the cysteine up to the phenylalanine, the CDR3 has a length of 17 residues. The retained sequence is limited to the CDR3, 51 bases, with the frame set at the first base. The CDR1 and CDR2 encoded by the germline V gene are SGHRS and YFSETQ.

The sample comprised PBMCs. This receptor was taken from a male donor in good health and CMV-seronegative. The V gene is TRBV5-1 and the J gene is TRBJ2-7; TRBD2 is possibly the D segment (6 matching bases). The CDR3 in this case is CASSLGMGLAEIYEQYF. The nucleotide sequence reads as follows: TGCGCCAGCAGCTTGGGGATGGGGTTAGCGGAGATCTACGAGCAGTACTTC.